The T cell receptor beta chain described here comes from a study of shared clonotypes between healthy human individuals. The germline gives CDR1 SGHTA, CDR2 FQGNSA. V lost 6 bases, J lost 5 bases, and 9 bases lay in between. The CDR3 length is 12 residues. Method: immunoSEQ multiplex PCR; TCRdb's copy keeps in-frame clones and lacks some. The sample records fewer than 2.5 million clones, more than 85% being singletons. This chain connects TRBV7-2 to TRBJ2-3; D is possibly TRBD2 (6 bases). The source of this sequence is a man in his late teens or twenties in good health. Some clones in this sample may be carry-over from other donors' samples. What was sequenced was naive CD4+ T cells from PBMCs. Subset noted: CD45RA+ positively selected. CDR3 in DNA: TGTGCCAGCAGGGGGACTGTAGATACGCAGTATTTT. Protein sequence: CASRGTVDTQYF.